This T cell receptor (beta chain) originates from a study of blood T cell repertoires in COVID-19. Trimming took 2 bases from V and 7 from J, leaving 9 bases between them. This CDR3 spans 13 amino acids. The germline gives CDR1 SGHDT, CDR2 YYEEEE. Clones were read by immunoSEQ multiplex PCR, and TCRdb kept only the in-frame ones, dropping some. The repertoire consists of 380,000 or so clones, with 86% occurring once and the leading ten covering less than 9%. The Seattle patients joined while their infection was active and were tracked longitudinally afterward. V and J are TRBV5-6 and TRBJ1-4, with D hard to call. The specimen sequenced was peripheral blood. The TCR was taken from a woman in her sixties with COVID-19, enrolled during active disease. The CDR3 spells CASSLRVPEKLFF. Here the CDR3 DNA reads TGTGCCAGCAGCTTAAGAGTTCCTGAAAAACTGTTTTTT.